These T cell receptor beta chains were read from a single sample in a study of response to subunit inactivated influenza vaccine. TCRdb re-called the RT-PCR reads with MiXCR, one entry per CDR3 protein. The sample has roughly 700,000 distinct CDR3 sequences; around a sixth are singletons. The sample was PBMCs from blood, taken 11 to 12 days after vaccination. These receptors came from a man aged 50 or older who received an inactivated influenza vaccine. Each CDR3 is given without its conserved first and last residue. The D gene is left open where the match is weak.

d_call: TRBD1; j_call: TRBJ1-2; cdr3_length: 13; v_call: TRBV9; cdr3_aa: ASSVGTGAMWGYT
d_call: -; j_call: TRBJ2-1; cdr3_length: 14; v_call: TRBV15; cdr3_aa: ATSRRQTSSYNEQF
d_call: -; j_call: TRBJ2-7; cdr3_length: 11; v_call: TRBV12-3/TRBV12-4; cdr3_aa: ASRVSGPYEQY
d_call: TRBD1; j_call: TRBJ1-2; cdr3_length: 12; v_call: TRBV5-6; cdr3_aa: ASRGQVANYGYT
d_call: TRBD2; j_call: TRBJ2-5; cdr3_length: 15; v_call: TRBV11-2; cdr3_aa: ASSLMRTSGSQETQY
d_call: TRBD2; j_call: TRBJ2-4; cdr3_length: 15; v_call: TRBV5-1; cdr3_aa: ASSTGKLAGGANIQY
d_call: -; j_call: TRBJ1-1; cdr3_length: 10; v_call: TRBV2; cdr3_aa: AGRQMNTEAF
d_call: TRBD1; j_call: TRBJ1-6; cdr3_length: 13; v_call: TRBV20-1; cdr3_aa: SATRGGTSNSPLH
d_call: -; j_call: TRBJ2-7; cdr3_length: 12; v_call: TRBV6-1; cdr3_aa: ASRKGPGVYEQY
d_call: -; j_call: TRBJ2-7; cdr3_length: 11; v_call: TRBV6-6; cdr3_aa: ASSASEIYEQY
d_call: TRBD2; j_call: TRBJ2-5; cdr3_length: 14; v_call: TRBV27; cdr3_aa: ASSLSPSGSLETQY
d_call: -; j_call: TRBJ1-3; cdr3_length: 11; v_call: TRBV11-2; cdr3_aa: ASSVDSLNTIY
d_call: -; j_call: TRBJ2-5; cdr3_length: 8; v_call: TRBV29-1; cdr3_aa: SVGEETQY
d_call: -; j_call: TRBJ2-2; cdr3_length: 14; v_call: TRBV20-1; cdr3_aa: SARDRGHQGTGELF
d_call: TRBD1; j_call: TRBJ1-2; cdr3_length: 14; v_call: TRBV6-1; cdr3_aa: ASSDAGQAPNYGYT
d_call: TRBD2; j_call: TRBJ2-5; cdr3_length: 14; v_call: TRBV28; cdr3_aa: ASSLTEAGGMETQY
d_call: -; j_call: TRBJ1-2; cdr3_length: 13; v_call: TRBV4-1; cdr3_aa: ASSLRPGTNYGYT
d_call: -; j_call: TRBJ2-1; cdr3_length: 13; v_call: TRBV12-3/TRBV12-4; cdr3_aa: ASSLGGAAYNEQF
d_call: -; j_call: TRBJ2-6; cdr3_length: 17; v_call: TRBV18; cdr3_aa: ASSPRIPGQTSGANVLT
d_call: TRBD2; j_call: TRBJ2-1; cdr3_length: 13; v_call: TRBV6-2/TRBV6-3; cdr3_aa: ASSLAGGWLNEQF
d_call: TRBD1; j_call: TRBJ2-7; cdr3_length: 10; v_call: TRBV29-1; cdr3_aa: SVPGQGGEQY
d_call: TRBD2; j_call: TRBJ2-3; cdr3_length: 16; v_call: TRBV4-3; cdr3_aa: ASSQDIGTSGYTDTQY
d_call: TRBD1; j_call: TRBJ1-5; cdr3_length: 18; v_call: TRBV28; cdr3_aa: ASSLIQLPRRDRADQPQH
d_call: -; j_call: TRBJ2-7; cdr3_length: 9; v_call: TRBV10-3; cdr3_aa: AISGAGEQY
d_call: -; j_call: TRBJ1-6; cdr3_length: 13; v_call: TRBV20-1; cdr3_aa: SARDGTFRNSPLH
d_call: -; j_call: TRBJ2-7; cdr3_length: 13; v_call: TRBV28; cdr3_aa: ASSPPRLVLYEQY
d_call: -; j_call: TRBJ2-5; cdr3_length: 11; v_call: TRBV20-1; cdr3_aa: SASGQPQETQY
d_call: -; j_call: TRBJ2-5; cdr3_length: 11; v_call: TRBV20-1; cdr3_aa: SAPRTGQETQY
d_call: -; j_call: TRBJ2-5; cdr3_length: 14; v_call: TRBV6-5; cdr3_aa: ASSYSGQGPWETQY
d_call: -; j_call: TRBJ1-1; cdr3_length: 12; v_call: TRBV4-3; cdr3_aa: ASSQAEGNTEAF
d_call: TRBD2; j_call: TRBJ2-7; cdr3_length: 14; v_call: TRBV5-1; cdr3_aa: ASSLGPRLAAYEQY
d_call: -; j_call: TRBJ2-2; cdr3_length: 14; v_call: TRBV7-2; cdr3_aa: ASSHEYTGRTGELF
d_call: -; j_call: TRBJ2-5; cdr3_length: 11; v_call: TRBV4-3; cdr3_aa: ASSQERSETQY
d_call: -; j_call: TRBJ1-3; cdr3_length: 13; v_call: TRBV2; cdr3_aa: ASSSGQHRGNTIY
d_call: -; j_call: TRBJ2-5; cdr3_length: 14; v_call: TRBV3-1; cdr3_aa: ASSQERQQKQETQY
d_call: -; j_call: TRBJ2-3; cdr3_length: 12; v_call: TRBV7-9; cdr3_aa: ASSVPGLLDTQY
d_call: -; j_call: TRBJ2-5; cdr3_length: 12; v_call: TRBV4-3; cdr3_aa: ASSQDPLGETQY
d_call: -; j_call: TRBJ2-7; cdr3_length: 13; v_call: TRBV6-1; cdr3_aa: ASKSGTTRSYEQY
d_call: TRBD1; j_call: TRBJ1-1; cdr3_length: 15; v_call: TRBV5-1; cdr3_aa: ASSFGTGAGPNTEAF
d_call: -; j_call: TRBJ2-3; cdr3_length: 13; v_call: TRBV6-7; cdr3_aa: ASSYGAGGTDTQY
d_call: -; j_call: TRBJ2-3; cdr3_length: 11; v_call: TRBV7-6; cdr3_aa: ASSPRRADTQY
d_call: -; j_call: TRBJ1-5; cdr3_length: 13; v_call: TRBV19; cdr3_aa: ASSRTGSRNQPQH
d_call: -; j_call: TRBJ2-5; cdr3_length: 12; v_call: TRBV5-1; cdr3_aa: ASRGSEIQETQY
d_call: -; j_call: TRBJ2-2; cdr3_length: 12; v_call: TRBV10-2; cdr3_aa: ASITGANTGELF
d_call: -; j_call: TRBJ2-1; cdr3_length: 11; v_call: TRBV11-2; cdr3_aa: ASSELTYNEQF
d_call: -; j_call: TRBJ2-1; cdr3_length: 12; v_call: TRBV29-1; cdr3_aa: SVEPMPGNDEQF
d_call: TRBD1; j_call: TRBJ2-2; cdr3_length: 14; v_call: TRBV12-5; cdr3_aa: ASGSTGQTNTGELF
d_call: -; j_call: TRBJ2-7; cdr3_length: 12; v_call: TRBV25-1; cdr3_aa: ASKGGLSSYEQY
d_call: -; j_call: TRBJ2-1; cdr3_length: 11; v_call: TRBV3-1; cdr3_aa: ASSLMGVNEQF
d_call: TRBD1; j_call: TRBJ2-1; cdr3_length: 14; v_call: TRBV4-3; cdr3_aa: ASSQGRDRLYNEQF
d_call: -; j_call: TRBJ1-1; cdr3_length: 14; v_call: TRBV4-3; cdr3_aa: ASSQLRGGSNTEAF
d_call: -; j_call: TRBJ2-5; cdr3_length: 10; v_call: TRBV20-1; cdr3_aa: SASQWEETQY
d_call: TRBD2; j_call: TRBJ2-3; cdr3_length: 12; v_call: TRBV5-1; cdr3_aa: ASKSGGAGDTQY
d_call: TRBD1; j_call: TRBJ1-2; cdr3_length: 10; v_call: TRBV29-1; cdr3_aa: SGGTGNYGYT
d_call: TRBD1; j_call: TRBJ2-7; cdr3_length: 13; v_call: TRBV7-2; cdr3_aa: ASSLTGQGSYEQY